Shown below are 32 T cell receptor beta chains from a single sample sequenced in a study of identical twins (dated by TCRdb to about 2016). Library method: 5' RACE. These reads were obtained on an Illumina HiSeq 2000. TCRdb passed the public sequencing reads through fastp at Q25 and MiXCR, retaining productive beta sequences. Each CDR3 protein appears once, grouped with its most common genes and DNA. Present in this sample are hundreds of thousands of distinct CDR3 sequences, 8% to 9% of which were seen just once. Approximately 0.96% of the sample is in the top ten clones. These data were likewise used in another study, on yellow fever vaccine responses in identical twins.

The sample was PBMCs. These receptors came from a woman between 18 and 29 years old in good health.

The rearrangement uses TRBV7-9 and TRBJ2-1; 7 bases are shared with TRBD2. Germline V gene data show CDR1 as SEHNR and CDR2 as FQNEAQ (reference sequence). The J segment lost 0 bases and the V segment lost 5 bases, leaving 4 bases of the junction unmatched. The length of the CDR3 is 15 residues. The CDR3 bases are TGTGCCAGCAGCCACCGACTAGCCTCCTACAATGAGCAGTTCTTC. As protein: CASSHRLASYNEQFF.

This clonotype has just a few counts. The CDR3 loop reads CATTPGGMALDTQYF. The DNA of the CDR3 is TGTGCCACCACCCCCGGTGGGATGGCCTTGGATACGCAGTATTTT. The chain employs TRBV15 and TRBJ2-3, with unresolved D. The CDR3 is made up of 15 amino acids. V was shortened by 7 bases and J by 6 bases, with 20 bases between the two germline ends. CDR1 and CDR2 from the germline V gene are LNHNV and YYDKDF (reference sequence).

This clonotype was seen repeatedly, ten times or more. The chain combines TRBV12-3 or TRBV12-4 with TRBJ2-1, with 10 nucleotides matching TRBD2. With V trimmed by 3 bases and J by 4 bases, 9 bases remained unmatched. This CDR3 has 17 amino acids. The CDR3 reads CASSFSPLAGSYNEQFF. In DNA, the CDR3 is TGTGCCAGCAGTTTTTCCCCACTAGCGGGAAGTTACAATGAGCAGTTCTTC.

This rearrangement joins TRBV10-3 to TRBJ2-1; D is unresolved. V lost 4 bases and J lost 6, with 10 bases in between. The CDR3 length is 13 residues. Germline V gene data show CDR1 as ENHRY and CDR2 as SYGVKD. The CDR3 is CAISAASPNEQFF. In nucleotides, the CDR3 is TGTGCCATCAGTGCCGCAAGCCCCAATGAGCAGTTCTTC.

Many counts were recorded for this clonotype. The chain combines TRBV15 with TRBJ2-1; no definite D call. The germline gives CDR1 LNHNV, CDR2 YYDKDF (reference sequence). The V end lost 6 bases, the J end lost 6 bases, and 18 bases lay between the germline ends. The CDR3 loop spans 15 amino acids. The CDR3 region is CATSPDADLLNEQFF. In DNA, the CDR3 is TGTGCCACCAGTCCCGATGCGGACCTCCTCAATGAGCAGTTCTTC.

This clonotype has just a few counts. The V call is TRBV27, the J call TRBJ2-7; the D call may be TRBD1 or TRBD2 (5 bases each). Looked up from germline, CDR1 is MNHEY and CDR2 is SMNVEV (reference sequence). Trimming shortened V by 5 bases and J by 2 bases, and 19 bases separated the two germline ends. The CDR3 totals 16 residues. The CDR3 loop is CASSATRGSSPYEQYF. As DNA, the CDR3 is TGTGCCAGCAGTGCCACGAGGGGATCTTCCCCCTACGAGCAGTACTTC.

The CDR3 spells CASRVAGDYEQYF. Written as DNA, the CDR3 is TGTGCCAGCAGGGTAGCGGGGGACTACGAGCAGTACTTC. The genes are TRBV7-2 and TRBJ2-7; 9 bases match TRBD2. Unmatched junction bases numbered 3, after V lost 6 bases and J lost 3 bases. Germline-derived CDR1 and CDR2 are SGHTA and FQGNSA. The CDR3 is 13 amino acids.

This clonotype has just a few counts. The V and J genes are TRBV5-5 and TRBJ2-6; 8 nucleotides align to TRBD1. CDR1 and CDR2 from the germline V gene are SGHKS and YYEKEE (reference sequence). V lost 4 bases to trimming and J lost 0 bases; unmatched junction nucleotides: 9. The CDR3 has 18 residues. As DNA, the CDR3 is TGTGCCAGCAGCGTTACAGGGGGGACCCCCTCTGGGGCCAACGTCCTGACTTTC. Its protein is CASSVTGGTPSGANVLTF.

This clonotype was seen many times. V is TRBV5-1 and J is TRBJ2-1; D call uncertain. With 0 bases removed from V and 0 bases from J, the gap between germline ends came to 7 bases. The CDR3 runs to 15 residues. Germline assignment: CDR1 SGHRS and CDR2 YFSETQ. As DNA, the CDR3 is TGCGCCAGCAGCTTGGGGCTGAGCTCCTACAATGAGCAGTTCTTC. This sequence encodes CASSLGLSSYNEQFF.

The chain combines TRBV4-2 with TRBJ2-1; TRBD2 matches 11 bases. The CDR3 spans 16 residues. Germline V gene data show CDR1 as LGHNA and CDR2 as YNFKEQ. V lost 3 bases and J lost 7; bases outside the gene matches: 8. The CDR3 reads CASSHELAGVRNEQFF. DNA for the CDR3: TGTGCCAGCAGCCATGAACTAGCGGGAGTAAGAAATGAGCAGTTCTTC.

The chain employs TRBV20-1 and TRBJ2-7; tentatively, D is TRBD1 (5 bases). Trimming removed 3 bases at V and 3 bases at J, with 15 bases between. Germline V lookup: CDR1 DFQATT, CDR2 SNEGSKA (reference sequence). The CDR3 consists of 14 residues. The CDR3, as DNA: TGCAGTGCTAGGTTCCTGGGTACAGGCTACGAGCAGTACTTC. Protein: CSARFLGTGYEQYF.

The gene calls are TRBV6-2 or TRBV6-3 and TRBJ2-2; D is undetermined. The germline gives CDR1 MNHEY, CDR2 SVGEGT. V was pared by 4 bases and J by 5 bases, with 14 bases between. There are 15 residues in the CDR3. The CDR3 here is CASSWLGVGTGELFF. Written as DNA, the CDR3 is TGTGCCAGCAGTTGGCTAGGAGTTGGAACCGGGGAGCTGTTTTTT.

The J gene is TRBJ2-1, the V gene TRBV7-9, with D possibly being TRBD1 (6 bases). The germline gives CDR1 SEHNR, CDR2 FQNEAQ (reference sequence). The CDR3 is made up of 11 amino acids. With 5 bases removed from V and 11 bases from J, the gap between germline ends came to 10 bases. The CDR3 nucleotides are TGTGCCAGCAGCCCAGGACAGCAGCAGTTCTTC. The encoded protein is CASSPGQQQFF.

This clonotype came up many times. This sequence joins TRBV20-1 and TRBJ2-5; TRBD2 might be the D (6 bases). Germline CDR1 is DFQATT and CDR2 is SNEGSKA (reference sequence). Between the trimmed V and J ends, which lost 6 bases and 5 bases, there was a span of 16 bases. The CDR3 has 13 amino acids. In DNA form, the CDR3 reads TGCAGTGCCCTGCCGGAGGGGAGGGAGACCCAGTACTTC. It translates to CSALPEGRETQYF.

In this sample, this clonotype turned up a few times. The rearrangement joins TRBV7-8 to TRBJ2-7, with D possibly matching TRBD2 (6 bases). Germline V gene data show CDR1 as SGHVS and CDR2 as FQNEAQ. The CDR3 sequence is 14 residues long. V dropped 5 bases and J dropped 3 bases, with 14 bases sitting between them. CDR3 region: CASSPRGMNYEQYF. In nucleotides, the CDR3 is TGTGCCAGCAGCCCGCGCGGGATGAACTACGAGCAGTACTTC.

The sample holds a few counts of this clonotype. The rearrangement joins TRBV4-2 to TRBJ2-7; 9 bases map to TRBD2. The trim removed 4 bases at V and 2 bases at J, leaving 9 bases unmatched. Germline-derived CDR1 and CDR2 are LGHNA and YNFKEQ. The CDR3 covers 16 residues. CDR3 sequence reads: CASSRDLAGSTYEQYF. The CDR3 DNA sequence: TGTGCCAGCAGCCGGGATCTAGCGGGATCCACCTACGAGCAGTACTTC.

This clonotype was seen a few times. The rearrangement uses TRBV6-2 or TRBV6-3 and TRBJ2-2, with TRBD2 matching over 12 bases. The CDR3 extends over 19 amino acids. J gave up 0 bases and V 5 bases, and 10 bases lay outside the gene matches. Germline CDR1 is MNHEY and CDR2 is SVGEGT. The CDR3 DNA follows: TGTGCCAGCAGTACTCTACTAGCGGGAGGACCTACGAACACCGGGGAGCTGTTTTTT. It encodes CASSTLLAGGPTNTGELFF.

This clonotype was picked up many times. The rearrangement uses TRBV12-3 or TRBV12-4 and TRBJ2-3; D might be TRBD1 (5 bases). This CDR3 has 12 residues. V was trimmed by 9 bases and J by 3 bases, leaving 10 bases between them. The chain's CDR3 is CASSRVTDTQYF. CDR3 nucleotides: TGTGCCAGTTCCAGGGTGACAGATACGCAGTATTTT.

This sequence joins TRBV5-1 and TRBJ1-2; weak D call: TRBD1 (5 bases). V lost 0 bases to trimming and J lost 8 bases, with 17 bases between them. This CDR3 spans 15 amino acids. Germline lookup yields CDR1 SGHRS and CDR2 YFSETQ. The DNA for the CDR3 is TGCGCCAGCAGCTTGGTTCAGGGAAGTGTGGAGGGCTACACCTTC. This gives the protein CASSLVQGSVEGYTF.

This clonotype was observed a handful of times. The chain couples TRBV20-1 to TRBJ2-5; 7 nucleotides agree with TRBD2. The germline CDR1 and CDR2 sequences are DFQATT and SNEGSKA (reference sequence). CDR3 length: 14 amino acids. Losses at the gene ends were 7 bases for V and 5 bases for J; bases not matched to a gene: 13. The CDR3 protein is CSVSLALIRETQYF. Written as DNA, the CDR3 is TGCAGTGTTTCACTAGCGCTTATACGCGAGACCCAGTACTTC.

This clonotype was detected ten times or more. The chain is built from TRBV25-1 and TRBJ2-1; D remains unclear. Trimming removed 7 bases at V and 6 bases at J, with 13 bases between. The V gene's germline CDR1 is MGHDK and CDR2 SYGVNS. CDR3 length equals 13 residues. This CDR3 is CASTRLTLNEQFF. The CDR3 DNA follows: TGTGCCAGCACCCGCCTTACCCTCAATGAGCAGTTCTTC.

Only a few counts were recorded for this clonotype. The V call is TRBV3-1, the J call TRBJ1-6, with TRBD1 identical over 9 bases. The length of the CDR3 is 15 residues. The junction had 8 bases not matched to a gene; V was cut back by 4 bases and J by 10 bases. The germline V gene has CDR1 LGHDT and CDR2 YNNKEL (reference sequence). CDR3 region: CASSPTQGAGSPLHF. For the CDR3, the DNA is TGTGCCAGCAGCCCGACACAGGGGGCGGGATCACCCCTCCACTTT. The variable domain in full, with the rest retrieved from reference TRBV3-1 and TRBJ1-6, is DTAVSQTPKYLVTQMGNDKSIKCEQNLGHDTMYWYKQDSKKFLKIMFSYNNKELIINETVPNRFSPKSPDKAHLNLHINSLELGDSAVYFCASSPTQGAGSPLHFGNGTRLTVT.

The chain employs TRBV6-2 or TRBV6-3 and TRBJ2-1, with D perhaps TRBD2 (5 bases). With 4 bases removed from V and 9 bases from J, the gap between germline ends came to 7 bases. The CDR3 covers 11 residues. CDR1 is MNHEY, CDR2 SVGEGT, per germline. CDR3 region: CASSFSGEQFF. Written as DNA, the CDR3 is TGTGCCAGCAGTTTCAGCGGTGAGCAGTTCTTC.

This rearrangement joins TRBV20-1 to TRBJ1-1, with D perhaps matching TRBD1 (6 bases). Germline CDR1 reads DFQATT; CDR2 reads SNEGSKA (reference sequence). There are 14 residues in the CDR3. The ends were cut back, 3 bases at V and 2 bases at J, with 13 bases in the middle. The CDR3, as DNA: TGCAGTGCTAGTGACAGGAGGGGCAACACTGAAGCTTTCTTT. It translates to CSASDRRGNTEAFF.

J is TRBJ2-7 and V is TRBV12-3 or TRBV12-4; 10 bases align to TRBD1. The V and J ends lost 6 bases and 3 bases, in that order; junction bases with no gene match: 8. There are 15 residues in the CDR3. As DNA, the CDR3 is TGTGCCAGCAGACCCGCCAGGACAGGGGGCTACGAGCAGTACTTC. It is translated as CASRPARTGGYEQYF.

This clonotype was recorded at least ten times. The chain uses TRBV20-1 and TRBJ2-1; a weak D match, TRBD2 (5 bases). Germline-derived CDR1 and CDR2 are DFQATT and SNEGSKA (reference sequence). Trimming removed 3 bases from V and 3 bases from J, with 18 bases in between. The CDR3 totals 16 residues. CDR3 nucleotide sequence: TGCAGTGCTAGGTCAGGCACTAGTCTCCTCTACAATGAGCAGTTCTTC. It is translated as CSARSGTSLLYNEQFF.

This clonotype appeared a few times. The chain couples TRBV11-2 to TRBJ2-6, with 10 bases that match TRBD2. The CDR3 has 20 residues. V was pared by 6 bases and J by 3 bases, with 17 bases of the junction left unmatched. Germline CDR1 reads SGHAT; CDR2 reads FQNNGV. CDR3 region: CASRILMGLAGVFGANVLTF. CDR3 nucleotide sequence: TGTGCCAGCAGAATCTTAATGGGGCTAGCGGGAGTCTTTGGGGCCAACGTCCTGACTTTC. Supplemented by reference TRBV11-2 and TRBJ2-6, the full variable domain reads EAGVAQSPRYKIIEKRQSVAFWCNPISGHATLYWYQQILGQGPKLLIQFQNNGVVDDSQLPKDRFSAERLKGVDSTLKIQPAKLEDSAVYLCASRILMGLAGVFGANVLTFGAGSRLTVL.

This clonotype was observed a few times. The genes are TRBV21-1 and TRBJ2-7; TRBD1 is the table's D call and was not checked against the DNA. TRBV21-1 is classified as a pseudogene. The length of the CDR3 is 15 residues. The chain's CDR3 is CASSNVRDRVYEQYF. CDR3 DNA sequence: TGTGCCAGCAGCAACGTGCGGGACAGGGTATACGAGCAGTACTTC.

This chain joins TRBV15 and TRBJ2-5, with TRBD2 matching over 7 bases. CDR3 length: 16 residues. V was clipped by 3 bases and J by 1 base; unmatched bases: 8. Germline V gene data show CDR1 as LNHNV and CDR2 as YYDKDF (reference sequence). Here the CDR3 DNA reads TGTGCCACCAGCAGCCCAATAGCGGGCCTCCAAGAGACCCAGTACTTC. It translates to CATSSPIAGLQETQYF.

A word on this clonotype: At one of its ends the junction is not consistent with the germline gene, which may arise from a read error. The chain is built from TRBV2 and TRBJ2-3; TRBD2 aligns across 10 bases. Germline lookup yields CDR1 SNHLY and CDR2 FYNNEI. There are 13 residues in the CDR3. In DNA, the CDR3 is TGTGCCAGCAGTGAGGGGCAAGCGGGGGGGCTCGTCTGG. Translating gives CASSEGQAGGLVW.

This clonotype was picked up many times. This chain connects TRBV12-3 or TRBV12-4 to TRBJ1-2; TRBD1 matches 8 bases. V lost 6 bases and J lost 3; bases outside the gene matches: 9. This CDR3 is built from 15 residues. The CDR3 sequence is CASSLTGVKDYGYTF. The CDR3 region has the DNA TGTGCCAGCAGCTTGACAGGGGTTAAGGACTATGGCTACACCTTC.

This clonotype has ten or more counts. The J gene is TRBJ2-1, the V gene TRBV12-3 or TRBV12-4; a possible D gene is TRBD2 (6 bases). The V end was cut by 5 bases, the J end by 0 bases, with 8 bases between. There are 14 residues in the CDR3. CDR3 nucleotides: TGTGCCAGCAGTGAAGCGGGCTCCTACAATGAGCAGTTCTTC. Its protein product is CASSEAGSYNEQFF.